These T cell receptor beta chains were read from a single sample in a study of shared clonotypes between healthy human individuals. This table comes from immunoSEQ multiplex PCR, and its TCRdb copy is limited to in-frame clones, with some not included. The profile shows fewer than 3 million clones, under 95% of them singletons. The sample was naive CD4+ T cells from PBMCs. All receptors come from a man younger than 30 in good health. Some clones in this sample may be carry-over from other donors' samples. Each CDR3 is given with its conserved first and last residue. D genes are given only for firm matches. Clone size is not always given. Where it is, it says once, few, many or a class for expanded clones.

d_call,clone_size,v_call,j_call,cdr3_aa,cdr3_nt
TRBD1,-,TRBV7-3,TRBJ1-1,CASSGQGGRTFF,TGTGCCAGCAGCGGACAGGGAGGCCGAACTTTCTTT
-,-,TRBV19,TRBJ1-5,CASSIPGGQPQHF,TGTGCCAGTAGTATTCCGGGGGGCCAGCCCCAGCATTTT
-,once,TRBV19,TRBJ1-3,CASSISQSSGNTIYF,TGTGCCAGTAGTATATCACAGTCTTCTGGAAACACCATATATTTT
TRBD1,-,TRBV19,TRBJ1-6,CASSSRSGGLSPLHF,TGTGCCAGTAGTTCGCGTTCAGGGGGCCTTTCACCCCTCCACTTT
TRBD1,-,TRBV4-3,TRBJ2-7,CASSPASGTGFGEQYF,TGCGCCAGCAGCCCAGCCAGCGGGACAGGGTTTGGCGAGCAGTACTTC
-,-,TRBV6-1,TRBJ1-5,CASTRRLLSNQPQHF,TGTGCCAGCACGAGGAGGTTACTGAGCAATCAGCCCCAGCATTTT
TRBD1,-,TRBV29-1,TRBJ2-1,CSAGRQGGEQFF,TGCAGCGCCGGTAGACAGGGCGGGGAGCAGTTCTTC
-,once,TRBV5-6,TRBJ2-3,CASSVRAITDTQYF,TGTGCCAGCAGCGTCCGGGCCATCACAGATACGCAGTATTTT
-,-,TRBV9,TRBJ2-5,CASSVDQGLQETQYF,TGTGCCAGCAGCGTAGATCAGGGCCTCCAAGAGACCCAGTACTTC
TRBD1,-,TRBV7-3,TRBJ2-3,CASSRRGTGGDTQYF,TGTGCCAGCAGCAGAAGGGGGACAGGGGGAGATACGCAGTATTTT
-,-,TRBV19,TRBJ2-3,CASAGAGMDTQYF,TGTGCCAGTGCCGGGGCGGGTATGGATACGCAGTATTTT
-,-,TRBV5-1,TRBJ2-7,CASSPIYFLNEQYF,TGCGCCAGCAGCCCTATCTACTTTCTGAACGAGCAGTACTTC
TRBD2,-,TRBV29-1,TRBJ2-3,CSVGKAGARMDTQYF,TGCAGCGTGGGGAAAGCGGGAGCCCGTATGGATACGCAGTATTTT
-,-,TRBV28,TRBJ2-1,CASSSLRDPVYEQFF,TGTGCCAGCAGTTCCCTCCGGGACCCGGTGTATGAGCAGTTCTTC
TRBD2,once,TRBV7-3,TRBJ2-7,CASSASSSGAYEQYF,TGTGCCAGCAGCGCCTCGAGTAGCGGGGCCTACGAGCAGTACTTC
TRBD1,-,TRBV19,TRBJ2-7,CASSIPGQGSHEQYF,TGTGCCAGTAGTATACCGGGACAGGGGTCCCACGAGCAGTACTTC
-,-,TRBV15,TRBJ1-2,CATSRDRRDYGYTF,TGTGCCACCAGCAGAGATCGTCGGGACTATGGCTACACCTTC
-,-,TRBV27,TRBJ1-5,CASSLRSPYSNQPQHF,TGTGCCAGCAGTTTAAGGTCGCCTTATAGCAATCAGCCCCAGCATTTT
-,-,TRBV19,TRBJ2-1,CASSIDSGGNEQFF,TGTGCCAGTAGTATAGATAGTGGCGGTAATGAGCAGTTCTTC
-,-,TRBV6-4,TRBJ2-1,CASSERGSGYNEQFF,TGTGCCAGCAGTGAGAGGGGGTCAGGCTACAATGAGCAGTTCTTC
-,-,TRBV5-5,TRBJ2-3,CASTGDGFTDTQYF,TGTGCCAGCACCGGCGACGGATTCACAGATACGCAGTATTTT
TRBD1,once,TRBV5-1,TRBJ2-2,CASSLALDRSRTGELFF,TGCGCCAGCAGCTTGGCCTTGGACAGGTCTAGGACCGGGGAGCTGTTTTTT
-,-,TRBV7-8,TRBJ2-7,CASSLRHTGEQYF,TGTGCCAGCAGCCTTCGACATACGGGCGAGCAGTACTTC
-,-,TRBV19,TRBJ2-7,CASSIVAPSASYEQYF,TGTGCCAGTAGTATAGTAGCACCTAGCGCGTCCTACGAGCAGTACTTC
TRBD1,few,TRBV14,TRBJ1-2,CASSQDRVSYGYTF,TGTGCCAGCAGCCAGGACAGGGTGTCCTATGGCTACACCTTC
TRBD2,-,TRBV5-1,TRBJ2-7,CASSQGTSGRYEQYF,TGCGCCAGCAGCCAAGGGACTAGCGGGAGGTACGAGCAGTACTTC
TRBD2,-,TRBV7-2,TRBJ2-5,CASSTSLAGETQYF,TGTGCCAGCAGCACGTCCCTAGCGGGAGAGACCCAGTACTTC
-,-,TRBV5-4,TRBJ2-3,CASRGWGSSTDTQYF,TGTGCCAGCCGAGGCTGGGGGAGTAGCACAGATACGCAGTATTTT
-,-,TRBV27,TRBJ2-1,CASSLRQPPYNEQFF,TGTGCCAGCAGTTTACGCCAGCCACCCTACAATGAGCAGTTCTTC
-,-,TRBV5-6,TRBJ2-7,CASSLERYEQYF,TGTGCCAGCAGCTTGGAGCGTTACGAGCAGTACTTC
-,-,TRBV19,TRBJ1-3,CASSNGGSGNTIYF,TGTGCCAGTAGCAATGGGGGCTCTGGAAACACCATATATTTT
-,-,TRBV5-1,TRBJ2-5,CASRYGGQIRETQYF,TGCGCCAGCCGCTACGGGGGACAGATACGAGAGACCCAGTACTTC
TRBD1,few,TRBV7-2,TRBJ1-5,CASSGRDRNSNQPQHF,TGTGCCAGCAGCGGCCGGGACAGGAATAGCAATCAGCCCCAGCATTTT
-,-,TRBV5-6,TRBJ1-1,CASSRGGANTEAFF,TGTGCCAGCAGCAGAGGTGGGGCGAACACTGAAGCTTTCTTT
TRBD2,-,TRBV28,TRBJ2-1,CASSSPGGLAGEGVYEQFF,TGTGCCAGCAGTTCTCCCGGGGGGTTAGCGGGAGAGGGTGTCTATGAGCAGTTCTTC
-,-,TRBV5-1,TRBJ1-3,CASSPVQGTGNTIYF,TGCGCCAGCAGCCCAGTCCAGGGGACTGGAAACACCATATATTTT
TRBD1,-,TRBV15,TRBJ1-3,CATSRRDRGNTIYF,TGTGCCACCAGCAGACGGGACAGAGGAAACACCATATATTTT
-,-,TRBV5-1,TRBJ1-4,CASSLTSTVRNEKLFF,TGCGCCAGCAGCTTAACGTCGACTGTCCGCAATGAAAAACTGTTTTTT
-,-,TRBV11-2,TRBJ2-3,CASRQGMSEADTQYF,TGTGCCAGCAGACAAGGGATGTCGGAGGCAGATACGCAGTATTTT
TRBD2,-,TRBV28,TRBJ2-7,CASSGTSGLYEQYF,TGTGCCAGCAGCGGGACTAGCGGGCTGTACGAGCAGTACTTC
-,once,TRBV21-1,TRBJ1-3,CASSKAPHRGPFSGNTIYF,TGTGCCAGCAGCAAAGCCCCCCATCGGGGGCCCTTCTCTGGAAACACCATATATTTT
-,-,TRBV18,TRBJ1-1,CASSPPGANTEAFF,TGTGCCAGCTCACCACCGGGGGCGAACACTGAAGCTTTCTTT
-,-,TRBV28,TRBJ1-4,CASTQTGPTNEKLFF,TGTGCCAGCACCCAGACAGGCCCAACTAATGAAAAACTGTTTTTT
TRBD2,-,TRBV7-3,TRBJ2-1,CASSHLAGGWNEQFF,TGTGCCAGCAGCCACTTAGCGGGAGGGTGGAATGAGCAGTTCTTC
TRBD2,-,TRBV5-1,TRBJ2-3,CASPRQREGTDTQYF,TGCGCCAGCCCCCGGCAGCGGGAGGGCACAGATACGCAGTATTTT
-,-,TRBV19,TRBJ1-2,CASSMAPYGYTF,TGTGCCAGTAGTATGGCCCCATATGGCTACACCTTC
-,-,TRBV6-1,TRBJ2-4,CASSEREQGTGLAKNIQYF,TGTGCCAGCAGTGAACGAGAACAGGGGACGGGACTAGCCAAAAACATTCAGTACTTC
-,-,TRBV27,TRBJ2-2,CASSFLFPNTGELFF,TGTGCCAGCAGTTTCCTCTTCCCAAACACCGGGGAGCTGTTTTTT
-,-,TRBV4-2,TRBJ2-2,CASSQDPTGTGELFF,TGTGCCAGCAGCCAAGATCCGACTGGCACCGGGGAGCTGTTTTTT
-,-,TRBV5-1,TRBJ2-5,CASSLLAETQYF,TGCGCCAGCAGCTTGCTGGCGGAGACCCAGTACTTC
-,-,TRBV7-2,TRBJ2-7,CASSPPGASYEQYF,TGTGCCAGCAGCCCCCCAGGGGCGAGCTACGAGCAGTACTTC
TRBD2,-,TRBV28,TRBJ2-3,CASSPGGGRNTQYF,TGTGCCAGCAGCCCCGGGGGGGGGCGGAATACGCAGTATTTT
TRBD1,-,TRBV18,TRBJ2-7,CASSLTGGSDEQYF,TGTGCCAGCTCACTGACAGGGGGATCGGACGAGCAGTACTTC
-,-,TRBV5-4,TRBJ2-1,CASSLRARDNEQFF,TGTGCCAGCAGCTTGAGGGCGCGAGACAATGAGCAGTTCTTC
-,-,TRBV7-8,TRBJ2-6,CASSLERVGANVLTF,TGTGCCAGCAGCTTAGAGAGGGTTGGGGCCAACGTCCTGACTTTC
-,-,TRBV29-1,TRBJ1-6,CSVKSSYNSPLHF,TGCAGCGTTAAGAGCTCCTATAATTCACCCCTCCACTTT
-,-,TRBV25-1,TRBJ1-1,CASSELDWGEAFF,TGTGCCAGCAGTGAATTAGACTGGGGTGAAGCTTTCTTT
-,-,TRBV28,TRBJ1-4,CASSLRGGTNEKLFF,TGTGCCAGCAGTTTAAGGGGGGGGACTAATGAAAAACTGTTTTTT
TRBD1,-,TRBV11-2,TRBJ2-7,CASSLGQGEPYEQYF,TGTGCCAGCAGCTTGGGACAGGGAGAACCCTACGAGCAGTACTTC
-,-,TRBV28,TRBJ1-4,CATQGREKLFF,TGTGCCACCCAGGGGCGGGAAAAACTGTTTTTT